The T cell receptor beta chain under discussion was sequenced for a study of CD8+CD57+ T cells in acquired aplastic anemia. Background on the study: Sorted CD4+ plus CD8+ cells gave DNA averaging around 3.2 ug. On average, healthy donors gave about 10.8 million reads for CD4+ cells. Study-level findings and limits: In CD8+ cells, Simpson's diversity showed no significant difference between patients and controls. Patients and controls turned out to have twenty-nine CD8+ CDR3 sequences in common.

Genomic DNA constituted the template upon which TCR beta VDJ and CDR3 profiling was performed. In TCRdb, the reads were re-called with MiXCR into one record per CDR3 protein. The table shows some 150,000 distinct CDR3 sequences, with more than 35% occurring only once. The sample holds a few counts of this clonotype. Its antigen is still unknown. Germline lookup yields CDR1 SQVTM and CDR2 ANQGSEA. V was clipped by 3 bases and J by 4 bases, with 9 bases between them. The CDR3 runs to 12 residues. The sequenced sample was sorted CD4+, CD8+, or CD8+CD57+ T cells (not recorded which) from PBMCs. This TCR came from a human donor in good health, serving as a control. The chain carries TRBV29-1 and TRBJ2-5; the D gene could be TRBD1 or TRBD2 (5 bases each). This CDR3 is CSVEIGAETQYF. The DNA of the CDR3 is TGCAGCGTTGAGATCGGGGCAGAGACCCAGTACTTC. Variable domain in full (rest from reference TRBV29-1 and TRBJ2-5): SAVISQKPSRDICQRGTSLTIQCQVDSQVTMMFWYRQQPGQSLTLIATANQGSEATYESGFVIDKFPISRPNLTFSTLTVSNMSPEDSSIYLCSVEIGAETQYFGPGTRLLVL.